This TCR beta chain was found in a study of technical replicates of blood from a handful of donors. TCRdb's copy holds only in-frame clones and misses some; the assay was immunoSEQ multiplex PCR. The sample holds about 83,000 clones, about 94% seen once. The source of this sequence is a human donor in good health. Sequencing input: T cells isolated from PBMCs.

CDR3: CASSPLGAYQPQHF. In nucleotides, the CDR3 is TGTGCCAGCAGTCCTCTTGGGGCCTATCAGCCCCAGCATTTT. J is TRBJ1-5 and V is TRBV6-5, with D tentatively TRBD1 (5 bases). V shed 5 bases and J shed 5 bases, with 13 bases lying between them. The CDR3 is 14 amino acids. CDR1 and CDR2 (germline): MNHEY, SVGAGI.